This T cell receptor (beta chain) derives from a study of T cells after posttransplantation cyclophosphamide. Study results and limitations: Recipient CMV seropositivity and CMV reactivation strongly tracked TRB clonality.

Measured with immunoSEQ multiplex PCR; TCRdb has only the in-frame clones, and not every one. Observed are about 39,000 clones, no singletons, with the top ten taking approximately 5%. This clone has at least ten counts. Its specificity is unknown. The V end was cut by 5 bases, the J end by 4 bases, with 14 bases between. CDR3 size: 14 residues. Germline CDR1 MGHRA, CDR2 YSYEKL. The chain links TRBV4-1 to TRBJ1-2; D unclear. The sequence came from a woman in her fifties or sixties in good health and a related stem cell transplant donor. Sequencing was done on a sample of PBMCs. CDR3 sequence (DNA): TGCGCCAGCAGCTCTCGACGGGAGATCTATGGCTACACCTTC. It is translated as CASSSRREIYGYTF.